These 20 T cell receptor beta chains came from one sample sequenced in a study of T cells in Graves' hyperthyroidism and ophthalmopathy. Amplification targeted TCR beta CDR3 regions from RNA transcripts. A first-round RT-PCR of the TCR CDR3 used the HTBI primer set. Via MiXCR, TCRdb re-called the multiplex PCR reads, giving one row per CDR3 protein. The sample includes around 350,000 distinct CDR3 sequences, about 18% of them seen just once. The sequenced sample consisted of blood. The origin of the receptors is a woman aged 18 to 35 with Graves' hyperthyroidism.

The sample holds many counts of this clonotype. The V call is TRBV12-3 or TRBV12-4, the J call TRBJ1-5; no reliable D call. This CDR3 has 12 residues. The V end was cut by 3 bases, the J end by 7 bases, with 7 bases between. Here the CDR3 DNA reads TGTGCCAGCAGTTTTGTGGGCCAGCCCCAGCATTTT. This codes for CASSFVGQPQHF.

This clonotype was detected ten times or more. V gene TRBV6-1 combines with J gene TRBJ2-7; the match to TRBD1 covers 10 bases. V was pared by 1 base and J by 3 bases, with 3 bases of the junction left unmatched. Per germline, CDR1 MNHNS and CDR2 SASEGT. The CDR3 covers 15 residues. CDR3 residues: CASSEVGTGDYEQYF. Here the CDR3 DNA reads TGTGCCAGCAGTGAAGTAGGGACAGGGGACTACGAGCAGTACTTC.

This clonotype was recorded many times. V gene TRBV24-1 combines with J gene TRBJ2-5; D is ambiguous. Per the germline V gene, CDR1 is KGHDR and CDR2 is SFDVKD. The CDR3 contains 13 residues. V was clipped by 7 bases and J by 5 bases, with 13 bases between them. The CDR3 here is CATRPAPRETQYF. The CDR3 DNA reads as TGTGCCACCAGACCTGCCCCGAGGGAGACCCAGTACTTC.

There are many counts of this clonotype. The V and J genes are TRBV19 and TRBJ1-3, with a tentative D call TRBD1 (5 bases). The CDR3 consists of 15 residues. In germline, CDR1 is LNHDA, CDR2 SQIVND (reference sequence). V was shortened by 11 bases and J by 0 bases, with 17 bases between the two germline ends. CDR3 bases: TGTGCCTGCTCGCAGGGAGCCGGCTCTGGAAACACCATATATTTT. The encoded protein is CACSQGAGSGNTIYF.

This clonotype was seen at least ten times. This chain's CDR3 is CASTDRQAGANVLTF. The CDR3 DNA is TGTGCCAGTACGGACAGGCAAGCTGGGGCCAACGTCCTGACTTTC. This chain connects TRBV12-3 or TRBV12-4 to TRBJ2-6; 7 positions match TRBD1. CDR3 length equals 15 residues. V gave up 9 bases and J gave up 2 bases; unmatched junction bases: 7.

This clonotype was observed many times. The rearrangement joins TRBV28 to TRBJ2-2; D may be TRBD1 (5 bases). With 7 bases removed from V and 0 bases from J, the gap between germline ends came to 15 bases. There are 16 residues in the CDR3. Germline V CDR1 and CDR2: MDHEN, SYDVKM. Here the CDR3 DNA reads TGTGCCAGCACCGCAGGGCAGAAAACGAACACCGGGGAGCTGTTTTTT. As protein: CASTAGQKTNTGELFF.

The J gene is TRBJ1-2, the V gene TRBV4-1; D call uncertain. Per germline, CDR1 MGHRA and CDR2 YSYEKL. The CDR3 extends over 15 amino acids. The germline V and J ends were trimmed by 1 base and 4 bases, with 13 bases remaining between them. The CDR3 sequence is CASSQGFSTVYGYTF. The CDR3 bases are TGCGCCAGCAGCCAAGGCTTTTCGACTGTCTATGGCTACACCTTC.

This clonotype was counted a few times. This chain uses TRBV6-5 with TRBJ2-5, with no clear D. V was trimmed by 4 bases and J by 5 bases, leaving 11 bases between them. CDR3 size: 13 residues. Germline V lookup: CDR1 MNHEY, CDR2 SVGAGI. The CDR3, as DNA: TGTGCCAGCAGTTCTCCCAGGTGGGAGACCCAGTACTTC. It encodes CASSSPRWETQYF.

In this sample, this clonotype turned up many times. V gene TRBV15 combines with J gene TRBJ2-7; D might be TRBD1 (5 bases). CDR1 is LNHNV, CDR2 YYDKDF, per germline (reference sequence). The CDR3 consists of 14 residues. V lost 0 bases and J lost 7, with 13 bases in between. This CDR3 reads CATSRDRRGSEQYF. The CDR3 DNA reads as TGTGCCACCAGCAGAGATCGTAGGGGAAGTGAGCAGTACTTC.

The J gene is TRBJ1-2, the V gene TRBV7-2, with D perhaps matching TRBD1 (5 bases). This CDR3 region has 13 residues. Germline V gives CDR1 SGHTA, CDR2 FQGNSA. V lost 4 bases, J lost 6 bases, and 12 bases lay in between. Here the CDR3 DNA reads TGTGCCAGCAGCTCACAGGTGTGGGATGGCTACACCTTC. Amino acids: CASSSQVWDGYTF.

This chain links TRBV11-1 with TRBJ1-2; D is undetermined. V dropped 2 bases and J dropped 4 bases, with 17 bases sitting between them. In germline, CDR1 is SGHAT, CDR2 FQDESV (reference sequence). This CDR3 contains 16 residues. The CDR3 sequence: CASSLLGPLWGYGYTF. The CDR3 bases are TGTGCCAGCAGCTTACTCGGGCCTCTTTGGGGCTATGGCTACACCTTC.

This clonotype came up many times. The chain links TRBV10-3 to TRBJ1-1; D ambiguous. V dropped 0 bases and J dropped 1 base, with 6 bases sitting between them. Germline values: CDR1 ENHRY, CDR2 SYGVKD. CDR3 size: 14 residues. DNA of the CDR3: TGTGCCATCAGTGAGTCAGTAAAGAACACTGAAGCTTTCTTT. Amino acids: CAISESVKNTEAFF.

This clonotype was seen only a few times. The chain combines TRBV24-1 with TRBJ2-2; 11 nucleotides align to TRBD1. CDR1 is KGHDR, CDR2 SFDVKD, per germline. The CDR3 contains 17 residues. The V segment lost 5 bases and the J segment 5 bases; nucleotides outside the gene matches: 9. The CDR3 DNA reads as TGTGCCACCAGTGCGCTGGGACAGGGGGGCGGGACCGGGGAGCTGTTTTTT. As protein: CATSALGQGGGTGELFF.

This clonotype has ten or more counts. The chain has TRBV20-1 and TRBJ1-1; 9 positions match TRBD1. V lost 1 base, J lost 5 bases, and 11 bases stayed unmatched. Per germline, CDR1 DFQATT and CDR2 SNEGSKA (reference sequence). CDR3 length equals 16 residues. In nucleotides, the CDR3 is TGCAGTGCTAGAGTTTTTGGGACAGGGAGGGGAACTGAAGCTTTCTTT. It encodes CSARVFGTGRGTEAFF.

This clonotype was seen ten or more times. The chain has TRBV19 and TRBJ1-2; D is unresolved. This CDR3 contains 18 residues. Germline-derived CDR1 and CDR2 are LNHDA and SQIVND (reference sequence). Trimming left V 8 bases short and J 0 bases short, with 25 bases between. Written as DNA, the CDR3 is TGTGCCAGTTCGAGACTGTACTCGGCAGATCAAGCTAACTATGGCTACACCTTC. Encoded protein: CASSRLYSADQANYGYTF.

This clonotype has just a few counts. The J gene is TRBJ2-5, the V gene TRBV6-1; unclear D gene. The CDR3 consists of 15 residues. The V gene lost 6 bases and the J gene lost 4 bases, with 18 bases spanning the gap. The germline V gene encodes CDR1 MNHNS and CDR2 SASEGT. The CDR3 DNA sequence: TGTGCCAGCAGCCTCCGGGCCTCAAACGGAGAGACCCAGTACTTC. This sequence encodes CASSLRASNGETQYF.

This clonotype was seen a handful of times. The chain joins TRBV4-1 to TRBJ2-3, with D possibly matching TRBD2 (6 bases). V dropped 0 bases and J dropped 0 bases, with 10 bases sitting between them. CDR3 size: 16 residues. CDR1 is MGHRA, CDR2 YSYEKL, per germline. As DNA, the CDR3 is TGCGCCAGCAGCCAAGATACGGGACTCAGCACAGATACGCAGTATTTT. This translates into CASSQDTGLSTDTQYF.

This clonotype was seen repeatedly, ten times or more. The V call is TRBV12-3 or TRBV12-4, the J call TRBJ2-2, with 9 positions matching TRBD1. The J segment lost 5 bases and the V segment lost 3 bases, leaving 10 bases of the junction unmatched. The CDR3 is made up of 17 amino acids. The CDR3 here is CASSFYRGPFGTGELFF. CDR3 sequence (DNA): TGTGCCAGCAGTTTTTACAGGGGGCCTTTCGGTACCGGGGAGCTGTTTTTT.

This clonotype was recorded a few times. The V and J genes are TRBV30 and TRBJ2-7; D uncertain. The CDR3 runs to 14 residues. The germline V gene has CDR1 GTSNPN and CDR2 SVGIG (reference sequence). The germline V and J ends were trimmed by 0 bases and 2 bases, with 11 bases remaining between them. The CDR3 DNA is TGTGCCTGGAGTGTTGGCAGGAGAACCTACGAGCAGTACTTC. This sequence encodes CAWSVGRRTYEQYF.

The V and J genes are TRBV20-1 and TRBJ2-7; 7 bases align to TRBD1. The CDR3 is made up of 12 amino acids. Germline V gene sequence: CDR1 DFQATT, CDR2 SNEGSKA (reference sequence). V shed 6 bases, J shed 4 bases, and the junction held 6 bases outside the gene matches. CDR3 in DNA: TGCAGTGCCGGGACAGCCTCATACGAGCAGTACTTC. Its protein is CSAGTASYEQYF.